One and the same sample provided the 16 T cell receptor beta chains below, sequenced in a study of blood T cell repertoires in COVID-19. The assay was immunoSEQ multiplex PCR, and TCRdb's table has in-frame clones only and misses some. The sample records 250,000 or so clones, 80% to 90% being singletons. Sequencing input: peripheral blood. These receptor sequences come from a woman in her forties who had recovered from COVID-19.

The CDR3 sequence: CASSLAPLILRGYTF. The CDR3 nucleotides are TGTGCCAGCAGCTTGGCGCCGTTAATATTGCGTGGCTACACCTTC. The V gene is TRBV5-6, the J gene TRBJ1-2; D remains ambiguous. The germline CDR1 and CDR2 sequences are SGHDT and YYEEEE. V was trimmed by 0 bases and J by 7 bases, leaving 16 bases between them. The CDR3 spans 15 residues.

This chain uses TRBV2 with TRBJ1-1; D is perhaps TRBD1 (6 bases). The CDR3 is made up of 14 amino acids. Trimming took off 5 bases at V and 1 base at J, with 11 bases between the two ends. Germline-derived CDR1 and CDR2 are SNHLY and FYNNEI. The CDR3 DNA sequence: TGTGCCAGCAGTCCGGACAGCTGGAACACTGAAGCTTTCTTT. Its protein is CASSPDSWNTEAFF.

This clone was recorded once. This chain connects TRBV24-1 to TRBJ2-5; 11 bases are a match to TRBD2. V dropped 4 bases and J dropped 2; count of bases not matched to a gene: 2. This CDR3 has 15 amino acids. Germline V gene data show CDR1 as KGHDR and CDR2 as SFDVKD. CDR3 sequence: CATSEASGGQETQYF. The CDR3, as DNA: TGTGCCACCAGTGAAGCTAGCGGGGGGCAAGAGACCCAGTACTTC.

V gene TRBV9 combines with J gene TRBJ1-6; perhaps TRBD1 as D (6 bases). CDR1 and CDR2 (germline): SGDLS, YYNGEE. The CDR3 covers 14 residues. The ends were cut back, 3 bases at V and 6 bases at J, with 10 bases in the middle. The CDR3 DNA is TGTGCCAGCAGCGCTGGACAGCCTAATTCACCCCTCCACTTT. Translated: CASSAGQPNSPLHF.

This clone showed up just once. V is TRBV27 and J is TRBJ2-2; D is perhaps TRBD1 (7 bases). The CDR3 totals 15 residues. Trimming left V 3 bases short and J 9 bases short, with 17 bases between. CDR1 is MNHEY, CDR2 SMNVEV, per germline (reference sequence). The CDR3 nucleotides read TGTGCCAGCAGTTTGTCGATACAGGGGACTCGGGAGCTGTTTTTT. This sequence encodes CASSLSIQGTRELFF.

The genes are TRBV11-3 and TRBJ2-3; TRBD2 agrees at 8 bases. Germline CDR1 SGHNT, CDR2 YENEEA. The CDR3 consists of 15 residues. With 3 bases clipped from V and 3 bases from J, the junction kept 5 bases outside the gene matches. CDR3 in DNA: TGTGCCAGCAGCTTCGGGGGGGGTAAGACAGATACGCAGTATTTT. Protein product: CASSFGGGKTDTQYF.

The chain employs TRBV5-1 and TRBJ2-3; 9 nucleotides align to TRBD2. Germline-derived CDR1 and CDR2 are SGHRS and YFSETQ. The CDR3 has 15 amino acids. V shed 3 bases and J 1 base; nucleotides not matched to a gene: 3. Here the CDR3 reads CASSSRLAGTDTQYF. The CDR3 nucleotides read TGCGCCAGCAGCTCAAGACTAGCGGGCACAGATACGCAGTATTTT.

This chain uses TRBV18 with TRBJ1-1; D ambiguous. The germline V gene encodes CDR1 KGHSH and CDR2 LQKENI. Trimming cost V 3 bases and J 8 bases, with 10 bases left between them. CDR3 length equals 12 residues. CDR3 amino acids: CASSPLGSEAFF. The DNA for the CDR3 is TGTGCCAGCTCACCCCTCGGGTCAGAAGCTTTCTTT. The full variable domain, with the rest looked up from reference TRBV18 and TRBJ1-1, is NAGVMQNPRHLVRRRGQEARLRCSPMKGHSHVYWYRQLPEEGLKFMVYLQKENIIDESGMPKERFSAEFPKEGPSILRIQQVVRGDSAAYFCASSPLGSEAFFGQGTRLTVV.

V gene TRBV25-1 combines with J gene TRBJ2-5; weak D call: TRBD2 (7 bases). The CDR3 length is 13 residues. Trimming took 8 bases from V and 5 from J, leaving 15 bases between them. Germline V gene lookup returns CDR1 MGHDK and CDR2 SYGVNS. CDR3 amino acids: CASGKQGGETQYF. DNA of the CDR3: TGTGCCAGCGGTAAACAGGGAGGGGAGACCCAGTACTTC.

This chain uses TRBV18 with TRBJ1-1; TRBD1 is a possible D gene (6 bases). V was shortened by 6 bases and J by 6 bases, with 20 bases between the two germline ends. This CDR3 comprises 15 residues. Germline V gene data show CDR1 as KGHSH and CDR2 as LQKENI. Here the CDR3 DNA reads TGTGCCAGCTCTCACCAGGGGCAGGTCCCCCCTGAAGCTTTCTTT. As protein: CASSHQGQVPPEAFF.

DNA of the CDR3: TGTGCCAGCTCACCTGGGCAAGATAGCAATCAGCCCCAGCATTTT. Translation gives CASSPGQDSNQPQHF. The chain combines TRBV18 with TRBJ1-5; D ambiguous. CDR3 length: 15 residues. Trimming pared 3 bases from V and 0 bases from J, leaving 9 bases between. CDR1 is KGHSH, CDR2 LQKENI, per germline.

The rearrangement uses TRBV5-1 and TRBJ2-7, with 12 bases matching TRBD1. Unmatched junction bases numbered 3, after V lost 3 bases and J lost 5 bases. Germline V gene lookup returns CDR1 SGHRS and CDR2 YFSETQ. The CDR3 has 14 amino acids. CDR3 nucleotides: TGCGCCAGCAGCTCGGGACAGGGGGCCCACGAGCAGTACTTC. This sequence encodes CASSSGQGAHEQYF.

The rearrangement links TRBV7-9 to TRBJ2-5, with D hard to call. The V gene's germline CDR1 is SEHNR and CDR2 FQNEAQ (reference sequence). The CDR3 is 13 amino acids. V lost 5 bases and J 4 bases, leaving 11 bases between the germline ends. The CDR3 DNA follows: TGTGCCAGCAGCCTTGGGCCCCGAGAGACCCAGTACTTC. Amino acids: CASSLGPRETQYF.

Points on this clone: A read error may account for a junction end that differs from germline. The CDR3 bases are TGTGCCAGCAGTGAGGGGGGGCGGGCGACTAGCGGGAAAGCGGCAGTCTTC. This sequence encodes CASSEGGRATSGKAAVF. This chain uses TRBV2 with TRBJ2-1; 11 bases are a match to TRBD2. The CDR3 loop spans 17 amino acids. CDR1 and CDR2 from the germline V gene are SNHLY and FYNNEI.

The chain employs TRBV2 and TRBJ2-3; 8 positions match TRBD2. The V gene's germline CDR1 is SNHLY and CDR2 FYNNEI. The CDR3 length is 16 residues. Trimming cost V 6 bases and J 3 bases; bases outside gene matches: 11. CDR3 bases: TGTGCCAGCAGAGAGCTAGCGGGCGGTTCGACAGATACGCAGTATTTT. Protein product: CASRELAGGSTDTQYF. Based on the CDR3 plus reference TRBV2 and TRBJ2-3, the full variable domain is EPEVTQTPSHQVTQMGQEVILRCVPISNHLYFYWYRQILGQKVEFLVSFYNNEISEKSEIFDDQFSVERPDGSNFTLKIRSTKLEDSAMYFCASRELAGGSTDTQYFGPGTRLTVL.

The sample holds one count of this clone. The V call is TRBV7-2, the J call TRBJ2-3, with a possible D match to TRBD2 (7 bases). The CDR3 is 17 amino acids. Germline V gene sequence: CDR1 SGHTA, CDR2 FQGNSA. Trimming stripped 4 bases from V and 3 bases from J, with 20 bases between. Here the CDR3 reads CASSSGGRERGTDTQYF. In DNA form, the CDR3 reads TGTGCCAGCAGCTCCGGGGGGCGGGAGCGAGGTACAGATACGCAGTATTTT.